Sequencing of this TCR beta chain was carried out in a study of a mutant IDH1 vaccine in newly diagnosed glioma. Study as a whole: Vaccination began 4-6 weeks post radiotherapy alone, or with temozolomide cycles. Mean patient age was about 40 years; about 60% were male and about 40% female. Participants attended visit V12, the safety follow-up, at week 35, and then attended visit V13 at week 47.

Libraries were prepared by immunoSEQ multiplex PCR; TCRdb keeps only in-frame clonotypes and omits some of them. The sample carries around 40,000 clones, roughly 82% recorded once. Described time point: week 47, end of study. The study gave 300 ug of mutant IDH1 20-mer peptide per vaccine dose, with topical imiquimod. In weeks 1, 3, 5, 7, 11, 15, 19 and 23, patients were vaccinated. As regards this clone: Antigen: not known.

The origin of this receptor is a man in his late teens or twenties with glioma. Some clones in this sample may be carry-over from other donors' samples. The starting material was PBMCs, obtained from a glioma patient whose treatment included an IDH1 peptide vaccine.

The CDR3 DNA reads TGTGCCAGCAGCTCCCCCCTTGAAGCTTATGGCTACACCTTC. Its translation is CASSSPLEAYGYTF. The gene calls are TRBV5-4 and TRBJ1-2; the D is unclear. The CDR3 has 14 amino acids. V was clipped by 3 bases and J by 5 bases, with 14 bases between them. Germline values: CDR1 SGHNT, CDR2 YYREEE (reference sequence).